The 13 T cell receptor beta chains below were found in one sample sequenced in a study of OX40 agonist ivuxolimab in advanced cancers. The repertoire was sequenced with immunoSEQ multiplex PCR; TCRdb's copy has only in-frame clones and lacks some. The sample has approximately 100,000 clones, 70% to 90% seen once. Sequenced material: CD4+ or CD8+ T cells sorted from blood, taken in a trial of the OX40 agonist ivuxolimab. These receptors were obtained from an adult with an advanced solid tumor such as melanoma, head and neck, liver or kidney cancer.

The CDR3: CAISVNVMGSRNYEQYF. CDR3 in DNA: TGTGCCATCAGTGTTAATGTCATGGGCTCCCGGAACTACGAGCAGTACTTC. This chain connects TRBV10-3 to TRBJ2-7; no definite D call. Per the germline V gene, CDR1 is ENHRY and CDR2 is SYGVKD. The CDR3 has 17 residues. Trimming removed 4 bases from V and 3 bases from J, with 22 bases in between.

This clone turned up a few times. The chain employs TRBV18 and TRBJ1-6; perhaps TRBD1 as D (6 bases). Trimming removed 3 bases from V and 7 bases from J, with 13 bases in between. The CDR3 has 15 amino acids. CDR1 is KGHSH and CDR2 is LQKENI in the germline V gene. The CDR3 is CASSPGRGWNSPLHF. In DNA form, the CDR3 reads TGTGCCAGCTCACCCGGCAGGGGTTGGAATTCACCCCTCCACTTT.

The genes are TRBV7-9 and TRBJ2-7; a weak D match, TRBD1 (5 bases). Germline CDR1 SEHNR, CDR2 FQNEAQ (reference sequence). This CDR3 has 12 amino acids. Deletions cut 5 bases from V and 7 bases from J, with 12 bases between. The CDR3 bases are TGTGCCAGCAGCGCGAGCAGGACAGAGCAGTACTTC. Translating gives CASSASRTEQYF.

CDR3 nucleotide sequence: TGTGCCAGCGAGGGACAGGCTAACTATGGCTACACCTTC. It yields the protein CASEGQANYGYTF. V and J are TRBV28 and TRBJ1-2; 8 bases match TRBD1. CDR1 MDHEN and CDR2 SYDVKM come from the germline V gene. The length of the CDR3 is 13 residues. V was clipped by 8 bases and J by 0 bases; unmatched bases: 2.

The chain's CDR3 is CASSSMGKNIQYF. In DNA form, the CDR3 reads TGTGCCAGCAGTAGTATGGGCAAAAACATTCAGTACTTC. The V and J genes are TRBV7-3 and TRBJ2-4; D remains unclear. CDR1 SGHTA and CDR2 FQGTGA come from the germline V gene. The CDR3 length is 13 residues. Trimming stripped 6 bases from V and 3 bases from J, with 9 bases between.

The rearrangement uses TRBV30 and TRBJ2-1; D is uncertain. The CDR3 covers 12 residues. Deletions cut 7 bases from V and 3 bases from J, with 10 bases between. The germline CDR1 and CDR2 sequences are GTSNPN and SVGIG (reference sequence). Written as DNA, the CDR3 is TGTGCCTCGGCCAGGCTCTACAATGAGCAGTTCTTC. This sequence encodes CASARLYNEQFF.

This clone occurred once. The J gene is TRBJ2-6, the V gene TRBV28; 8 nucleotides match TRBD1. Germline trimming cut 5 bases from V and 0 bases from J; bases unmatched to any gene: 6. The CDR3 has 17 amino acids. The germline gives CDR1 MDHEN, CDR2 SYDVKM. The CDR3 spells CASSGGQVNSGANVLTF. The CDR3 DNA sequence: TGTGCCAGCAGTGGGGGACAGGTTAACTCTGGGGCCAACGTCCTGACTTTC.

V usage is TRBV28 and J usage is TRBJ1-3; no reliable D call. This CDR3 has 12 amino acids. The V end lost 6 bases, the J end lost 0 bases, and 3 bases lay between the germline ends. CDR1 MDHEN and CDR2 SYDVKM come from the germline V gene. CDR3 in amino acids: CASRVSGNTIYF. The CDR3 DNA sequence: TGTGCCAGCAGAGTCTCTGGAAACACCATATATTTT. Combining the CDR3 with reference TRBV28 and TRBJ1-3 gives the whole variable domain DVKVTQSSRYLVKRTGEKVFLECVQDMDHENMFWYRQDPGLGLRLIYFSYDVKMKEKGDIPEGYSVSREKKERFSLILESASTNQTSMYLCASRVSGNTIYFGEGSWLTVV.

The chain employs TRBV10-2 and TRBJ2-7, with TRBD1 matching 11 bases. The V segment lost 6 bases and the J segment 6 bases; nucleotides outside the gene matches: 7. The CDR3 has 14 amino acids. CDR1 is WSHSY and CDR2 is SAAADI in the germline V gene. The CDR3 here is CASRPGTGGREQYF. The CDR3 nucleotides read TGCGCCAGCAGACCCGGGACAGGGGGGCGCGAGCAGTACTTC.

The CDR3 reads CASSFLLGTIYF. The DNA for the CDR3 is TGTGCCAGCAGCTTCCTTTTGGGCACCATATATTTT. This sequence joins TRBV7-2 and TRBJ1-3; D is uncertain. This CDR3 has 12 amino acids. In germline, CDR1 is SGHTA, CDR2 FQGNSA. V dropped 3 bases and J dropped 9 bases, with 9 bases sitting between them.

The V and J genes are TRBV2 and TRBJ2-2; TRBD1 matches 10 bases. The ends lost 4 bases at V and 6 bases at J; junction bases unmatched: 2. The germline CDR1 and CDR2 sequences are SNHLY and FYNNEI. This CDR3 region has 14 residues. CDR3 in DNA: TGTGCCAGCAGTGGGGACAGGGGCGCCGGGGAGCTGTTTTTT. Protein sequence: CASSGDRGAGELFF.

The DNA for the CDR3 is TGCGCCAGCAGCACTCCCGGGACAGGGAATGAAAAACTGTTTTTT. Translating gives CASSTPGTGNEKLFF. The V call is TRBV5-1, the J call TRBJ1-4, with TRBD1 matching over 9 bases. J gave up 5 bases and V 4 bases, and 6 bases lay outside the gene matches. This CDR3 spans 15 amino acids. Germline V gene lookup returns CDR1 SGHRS and CDR2 YFSETQ.

A single count supports this clone. The genes are TRBV18 and TRBJ2-6; tentatively, D is TRBD1 (5 bases). The CDR3 is made up of 16 amino acids. Between the trimmed V and J ends, which lost 0 bases and 3 bases, there was a span of 9 bases. Per the germline V gene, CDR1 is KGHSH and CDR2 is LQKENI. The CDR3 DNA reads as TGTGCCAGCTCACCACCGACAGCCGTTGGGGCCAACGTCCTGACTTTC. This gives the protein CASSPPTAVGANVLTF.